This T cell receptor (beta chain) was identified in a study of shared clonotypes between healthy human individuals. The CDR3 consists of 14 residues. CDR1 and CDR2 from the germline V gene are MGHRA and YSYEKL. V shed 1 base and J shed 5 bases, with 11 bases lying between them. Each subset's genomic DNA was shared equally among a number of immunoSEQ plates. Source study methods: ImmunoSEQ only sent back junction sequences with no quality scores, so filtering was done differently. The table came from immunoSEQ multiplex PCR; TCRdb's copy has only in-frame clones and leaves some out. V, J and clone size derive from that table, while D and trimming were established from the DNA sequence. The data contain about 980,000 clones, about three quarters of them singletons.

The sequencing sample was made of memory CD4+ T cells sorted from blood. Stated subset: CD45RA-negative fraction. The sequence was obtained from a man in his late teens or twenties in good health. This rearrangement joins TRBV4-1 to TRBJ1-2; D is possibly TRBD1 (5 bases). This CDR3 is CASSQAGMGYGYTF. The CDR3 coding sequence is TGCGCCAGCAGCCAAGCAGGGATGGGATATGGCTACACCTTC.